This note documents a single TCR beta chain sequence. Its antigen specificity is not known. The record has no base qualities; no much larger clone is one base away. The source of the sample is a study of STAT5B mutations in CD4+ large granular lymphocyte leukemia (dated by TCRdb to about 2022). For the study in its entirety: Among the healthy controls, the CDR3 'QG' motif was associated with a particular HLA allele. The purity of purified fractions was confirmed by flow cytometry on FACSCanto II or FACSVerse to exceed 95% among lymphocytes. The study compared the TCRbeta repertoires of patients with CD4+ T-cell large granular lymphocyte leukemia against the TCRbeta repertoires of healthy blood donors.

The immunoSEQ assay at survey resolution was used to sequence TCRbeta rearrangements from genomic DNA. Per the source publication's procedure: In the TCR sequencing data, the lowest productive clonotype frequency that could be detected was 2.59 x 10-5. Analyses included only productive TCRbeta rearrangements, meaning complete and in-frame sequences. The clonality of each sample was calculated as Simpson clonality in the immunoSEQ Analyzer version 3.0. Based on frequency, clones were grouped as very rare, small, medium, large (1-20%) or hyperexpanded (>20%). OLGA 1.2.3 estimated generation probabilities, VDJtools produced V-gene circos plots, VDJdb was queried for specificities, and GLIPH identified CDR3 motifs. In TCRdb, the immuneACCESS table is reduced to in-frame sequences with V and J assigned. These tables do not hold every clone; where another copy was compared, an unresolved V gene accounts for under half, and the others remain unexplained. The V and J calls and clone size were taken over from that table, and D and trimming were inferred from the DNA. A total of roughly 30,000 clones appear in this sample, around three quarters of them only once. 2% of the sample lies in the top ten.

The healthy controls were some 36 blood donors, and the buffy coats of these donors were supplied by the Finnish Red Cross blood service. All TCR-sequenced material derived from peripheral blood: patient blood samples and healthy donor buffy coats. Peripheral blood mononuclear cells were isolated by Ficoll-Hypaque gradient centrifugation. CD4+ cells were magnetically purified from the buffy coats of healthy controls. Genomic DNA was extracted using the Gentra Puregene Cell and Tissue kit, and a Qubit 2.0 fluorometer was used to quantify it. Overall study outcomes, separate from this receptor: The main leukemic clonotypes were found to be private to each patient, although around 26% of the main leukemic clonotypes were detected at low frequency in the non-leukemic repertoires of other patients. CD4-sorted patient repertoires appeared more clonal than healthy CD4+ repertoires, and this difference persisted after removing the putative leukemic clones. The data were not HLA-matched, and the higher clonality in CD4+ T-LGLL than in CD8+ T-LGLL could be due to the relatively small sample size.

The specimen was CD4+ T cells from blood buffy coats. The source of this sequence is a human donor in good health.

The CDR3 is CASSRQPSTLARDTQYF. At the DNA level, the sequence is TGTGCCAGCAGCCGACAACCCTCGACGCTAGCGAGAGATACGCAGTATTTT. The V and J genes are TRBV5-4 and TRBJ2-3, with TRBD2 as a weak D call on 6 bases. From the germline V gene (reference sequence), CDR1 is SGHNT and CDR2 is YYREEE. V loses 4 bases of germline sequence and J loses 5 bases, and the interval between the two ends is 23 bases. The CDR3 measures 17 amino acids from cysteine to phenylalanine. Only CDR3 DNA remains: 51 bases, in frame from the first base.